The entry below describes one T cell receptor beta chain. Antigen: not known. TCRdb's copy holds only in-frame clones and misses some; the assay was immunoSEQ multiplex PCR. This table holds fewer than 3 million clones, 85% to 95% found once. Donors comprised only Caucasian adults living in Nashville, Tennessee. Trimming took 0 bases from V and 5 from J; bases not matched to a gene: 5. This CDR3 spans 15 amino acids. CDR1 is SGHRS and CDR2 is YFSETQ in the germline V gene. This specimen comes from a study of shared clonotypes between healthy human individuals. Study conclusions and caveats: Sampling covered nothing but blood. Tissue TCR repertoires likely differ from those found in blood. Four donors held about 5% of naive CD4 clonotypes in common.

The material sequenced was naive CD4+ T cells from PBMCs. Subset described: CD45RA+ positively selected. This sequence originates from a man between 18 and 29 years old in good health. Some clones in this sample may be carry-over from other donors' samples. The chain has TRBV5-1 and TRBJ2-1; 7 bases are a match to TRBD1. The CDR3 is CASSLETGRDNEQFF. The CDR3 DNA is TGCGCCAGCAGCTTGGAGACAGGGCGAGACAATGAGCAGTTCTTC.